This TCR beta chain was sequenced in a study of cytomegalovirus exposure and HLA in healthy donors. The CDR3 spans 16 residues. PCR used 60 Vbeta primers and 13 Jbeta primers. The data were produced by immunoSEQ multiplex PCR, yet TCRdb's version contains in-frame clones alone and is incomplete. The table includes approximately 170,000 clones, approximately 82% detected once. On this clone itself: Its antigen is undetermined.

Findings and caveats of the study: Productive status was seen about 90% or about 30% of the time for most TCR beta V segments in an earlier analysis. Sequencing probably produced one cluster of sequence variants that were highly shared. Later on, a genetic analysis was performed. It linked a missense variant in DCLRE1C with V- and J-gene trimming of TCR beta.

The sequenced sample consisted of PBMCs. The rearrangement links TRBV1 to TRBJ2-7; TRBD2, the table's D call, was not compared with the DNA. TRBV1 represents a pseudogene. This clonotype originated in a male donor in good health and CMV-seronegative. In nucleotides, the CDR3 is TGCACCAGCAGCCGGGGGACTAGCGGGTTATGCTACGAGCAGTACTTC. Encoded protein: CTSSRGTSGLCYEQYF.